This T cell receptor beta chain was recovered during a study of control samples from healthy donors and cancer patients. Trimming took off 3 bases at V and 3 bases at J, with 15 bases between the two ends. Per germline, CDR1 LNHDA and CDR2 SQIVND (reference sequence). This CDR3 contains 16 residues. Using immunoSEQ multiplex PCR, the repertoire was profiled, and TCRdb retains in-frame clones only, with some absent. The table records approximately 90,000 clones, approximately 86% of them present only once. This chain joins TRBV19 and TRBJ2-1; possibly TRBD1 or TRBD2 for D (5 bases each). The TCR comes from a man aged 25-45 years in good health. Sequencing used blood. The CDR3 nucleotides are TGTGCCAGTAGTATCACGGGGACCACCGGCTACAATGAGCAGTTCTTC. Protein sequence: CASSITGTTGYNEQFF. Full variable domain (remainder filled in from reference TRBV19 and TRBJ2-1): DGGITQSPKYLFRKEGQNVTLSCEQNLNHDAMYWYRQDPGQGLRLIYYSQIVNDFQKGDIAEGYSVSREKKESFPLTVTSAQKNPTAFYLCASSITGTTGYNEQFFGPGTRLTVL.